These T cell receptor beta chains were read from a single sample in a study of shared clonotypes between healthy human individuals. Produced via immunoSEQ multiplex PCR; TCRdb's table is partial and in-frame only. The sample shows around 700,000 clones, 72% of them seen only once. The sequencing sample was made of memory CD4+ T cells sorted from blood. These receptors were obtained from a woman aged 30 to 39 in good health. Both conserved end residues are part of each CDR3. D genes are given only for firm matches. Rows give clone size only sometimes, using once, few, many, or a class for an expanded clone.

j_gene | v_gene | abundance | d_gene | CDR3aa | CDR3nt
TRBJ2-5 | TRBV9 | - | TRBD2 | CASSVDPSGRADTQYF | TGTGCCAGCAGCGTAGATCCTAGCGGGAGGGCCGACACCCAGTACTTC
TRBJ2-7 | TRBV29-1 | - | TRBD1 | CSVRGTGGGEYEQYF | TGCAGCGTGAGGGGGACAGGGGGCGGTGAATACGAGCAGTACTTC
TRBJ1-3 | TRBV14 | - | TRBD1 | CASSLGTGWSGNTIYF | TGTGCCAGCAGCCTGGGGACAGGGTGGTCCGGAAACACCATATATTTT
TRBJ2-3 | TRBV25-1 | - | TRBD2 | CASSVIPATSGREDTQYF | TGTGCCAGCAGTGTAATACCGGCGACTAGCGGGAGAGAAGATACGCAGTATTTT
TRBJ1-5 | TRBV7-2 | - | - | CASSLYLGNSNQPQHF | TGTGCCAGCAGCTTATATCTCGGCAATAGCAATCAGCCCCAGCATTTT
TRBJ2-3 | TRBV28 | - | - | CASRTSRSSTDTQYF | TGTGCCAGCAGGACGTCTCGGTCAAGCACAGATACGCAGTATTTT
TRBJ2-5 | TRBV27 | many | TRBD1 | CASSWSTGGRETQYF | TGTGCCAGCAGTTGGTCGACAGGGGGAAGGGAGACCCAGTACTTC
TRBJ1-3 | TRBV18 | - | - | CASSPRGTTSGNTIYF | TGTGCCAGCTCACCCAGAGGGACTACCTCTGGAAACACCATATATTTT
TRBJ2-7 | TRBV5-6 | - | TRBD1 | CASSRARQGISYEQYF | TGTGCCAGCAGCCGGGCACGACAGGGGATCTCCTACGAGCAGTACTTC
TRBJ1-4 | TRBV28 | few | TRBD1 | CASSSGDRFGGSEKLFF | TGTGCCAGCAGTTCCGGGGACAGATTCGGAGGCAGTGAAAAACTGTTTTTT
TRBJ2-7 | TRBV15 | many | - | CATSTRSRGDEQYF | TGTGCCACCAGCACTCGATCAAGGGGGGACGAGCAGTACTTC
TRBJ1-2 | TRBV18 | - | - | CASSPTEGYGYTF | TGTGCCAGCTCACCAACGGAGGGCTATGGCTACACCTTC
TRBJ1-4 | TRBV28 | few | TRBD1 | CASSEPDRVGEKLFF | TGTGCCAGCAGCGAACCGGACAGGGTGGGCGAAAAACTGTTTTTT
TRBJ1-4 | TRBV19 | - | - | CASRALATNEKLFF | TGTGCCAGTAGGGCATTGGCAACTAATGAAAAACTGTTTTTT
TRBJ1-3 | TRBV28 | few | - | CASSFWGWDTIYF | TGTGCCAGCAGTTTTTGGGGTTGGGACACCATATATTTT
TRBJ2-3 | TRBV27 | once | TRBD2 | CASSSDAGGWNTDTQYF | TGTGCCAGCAGTTCAGATGCGGGAGGTTGGAACACAGATACGCAGTATTTT
TRBJ2-1 | TRBV27 | once | TRBD1 | CASSRRPLGTGVYNEQFF | TGTGCCAGCAGTCGTAGGCCCCTCGGGACAGGAGTCTACAATGAGCAGTTCTTC
TRBJ2-1 | TRBV27 | - | - | CASSPLGINEQFF | TGTGCCAGCAGTCCACTAGGGATAAATGAGCAGTTCTTC
TRBJ2-6 | TRBV5-1 | - | - | CASSLDVPGANVLTF | TGCGCCAGCAGCTTGGACGTCCCTGGGGCCAACGTCCTGACTTTC
TRBJ2-2 | TRBV5-8 | many | TRBD1 | CASGRVGQGRTGELFF | TGTGCCAGCGGGAGGGTCGGACAGGGGAGAACCGGGGAGCTGTTTTTT
TRBJ2-2 | TRBV6-6 | - | - | CASSSTAGELFF | TGTGCCAGCAGCAGCACGGCCGGGGAGCTGTTTTTT
TRBJ1-4 | TRBV5-1 | - | TRBD1 | CASTSTGVGEKLFF | TGCGCCAGCACCTCGACAGGGGTCGGCGAAAAACTGTTTTTT
TRBJ2-7 | TRBV6-1 | once | TRBD2 | CASSELASGSYEQYF | TGTGCCAGCAGTGAATTGGCTAGCGGGAGTTATGAGCAGTACTTC
TRBJ2-3 | TRBV29-1 | once | - | CSVGGGGGDTQYF | TGCAGCGTTGGAGGGGGGGGCGGAGATACGCAGTATTTT
TRBJ2-7 | TRBV25-1 | - | TRBD2 | CASSPGTSGPRAYEQYF | TGTGCCAGCAGCCCCGGGACTAGCGGGCCAAGGGCCTACGAGCAGTACTTC
TRBJ1-1 | TRBV19 | - | - | CASSILGVEAFF | TGTGCCAGTAGTATCTTGGGGGTCGAAGCTTTCTTT
TRBJ2-7 | TRBV28 | - | - | CASRPPLRRGAKYEQYF | TGTGCCAGCAGGCCCCCCCTCCGCCGGGGGGCGAAATACGAGCAGTACTTC
TRBJ2-1 | TRBV7-2 | - | - | CASSRPGDSEQFF | TGTGCCAGCAGCCGCCCGGGGGACAGTGAGCAGTTCTTC
TRBJ1-4 | TRBV27 | few | - | CASSLRAGNSEKLFF | TGTGCCAGCAGCTTACGGGCCGGGAACAGTGAAAAACTGTTTTTT
TRBJ1-6 | TRBV16 | - | - | CASSHAAVGVGSPLHF | TGTGCCAGCAGCCACGCGGCTGTAGGGGTTGGTTCACCCCTCCACTTT
TRBJ1-5 | TRBV7-2 | - | TRBD1 | CASSLGQGVNQPQHF | TGTGCCAGCAGCCTGGGACAGGGGGTTAATCAGCCCCAGCATTTT
TRBJ2-7 | TRBV28 | - | TRBD1 | CASSLTGVSEQYF | TGTGCCAGCAGCCTAACAGGGGTTAGCGAGCAGTACTTC
TRBJ1-5 | TRBV6-5 | - | TRBD1 | CASSRQGEDQPQHF | TGTGCCAGCAGCCGACAGGGCGAAGATCAGCCCCAGCATTTT
TRBJ2-5 | TRBV5-1 | few | - | CASSILNEVETQYF | TGCGCCAGCAGCATACTAAACGAGGTGGAGACCCAGTACTTC
TRBJ2-4 | TRBV5-4 | few | TRBD2 | CASSRLTSGKNIQYF | TGTGCCAGCAGCCGCTTGACTAGCGGGAAAAACATTCAGTACTTC
TRBJ2-1 | TRBV5-1 | once | TRBD2 | CASSLALGSSGYNEQFF | TGCGCCAGCAGCTTGGCGTTAGGGTCTAGCGGATACAATGAGCAGTTCTTC
TRBJ1-1 | TRBV25-1 | - | - | CASSEYSPNTEAFF | TGTGCCAGCAGTGAATACAGCCCGAACACTGAAGCTTTCTTT
TRBJ1-5 | TRBV28 | - | TRBD1 | CASSLQVTGGQHF | TGTGCCAGCAGTCTCCAAGTCACAGGGGGCCAGCATTTT
TRBJ1-1 | TRBV21-1 | few | - | CASSTHTMCFPRPEAFF | TGTGCCAGCAGCACTCACACCATGTGTTTTCCCAGGCCTGAAGCTTTCTTT
TRBJ2-3 | TRBV7-3 | once | TRBD2 | CASSLKGLAGGRGDTQYF | TGTGCCAGCAGCTTAAAGGGACTAGCGGGAGGTAGGGGAGATACGCAGTATTTT
TRBJ1-5 | TRBV19 | - | TRBD1 | CASAGQDNQPQHF | TGTGCCAGTGCGGGACAGGACAATCAGCCCCAGCATTTT
TRBJ1-2 | TRBV6-1 | - | - | CASSPQGNYGYTF | TGTGCCAGCAGTCCTCAGGGGAACTATGGCTACACCTTC
TRBJ2-5 | TRBV7-8 | - | - | CASSSRFRGGETQYF | TGTGCCAGCAGTTCCCGTTTCAGGGGGGGAGAGACCCAGTACTTC
TRBJ2-3 | TRBV9 | - | TRBD2 | CASSSGGQDTQYF | TGTGCCAGCAGCTCGGGGGGGCAAGATACGCAGTATTTT
TRBJ1-5 | TRBV6-1 | once | TRBD1 | CASIRGQGANQPQHF | TGTGCCAGCATTAGGGGTCAGGGGGCTAATCAGCCCCAGCATTTT
TRBJ1-1 | TRBV19 | - | - | CASRGFGRTMNTEAFF | TGTGCCAGTAGGGGATTTGGACGGACAATGAACACTGAAGCTTTCTTT
TRBJ2-1 | TRBV7-3 | - | - | CASWAILVVQYNEQFF | TGTGCCAGCTGGGCCATACTAGTAGTACAGTACAATGAGCAGTTCTTC
TRBJ2-1 | TRBV25-1 | - | - | CASSDRDGKYNEQFF | TGTGCCAGCAGTGACCGGGACGGAAAATACAATGAGCAGTTCTTC
TRBJ2-6 | TRBV14 | many | - | CASSQVSGAGANVLTF | TGTGCCAGCAGCCAAGTTTCGGGAGCTGGGGCCAACGTCCTGACTTTC
TRBJ2-1 | TRBV5-4 | - | TRBD2 | CASSLLPSGRAKNEQFF | TGTGCCAGCAGCCTTCTCCCTAGCGGGAGGGCCAAGAATGAGCAGTTCTTC
TRBJ2-7 | TRBV2 | once | TRBD1 | CASSLSRTGGHEQYF | TGTGCCAGCAGCCTGTCTAGGACAGGGGGTCACGAGCAGTACTTC
TRBJ2-1 | TRBV9 | - | - | CASSVETAAYNEQFF | TGTGCCAGCAGCGTAGAGACAGCTGCTTACAATGAGCAGTTCTTC
TRBJ2-5 | TRBV5-4 | - | TRBD2 | CASSMGGLGQETQYF | TGTGCCAGCAGCATGGGGGGGTTGGGACAAGAGACCCAGTACTTC
TRBJ2-6 | TRBV15 | many | - | CATSRGDGSGANVLTF | TGTGCCACCAGCAGAGGGGATGGCTCTGGGGCCAACGTCCTGACTTTC